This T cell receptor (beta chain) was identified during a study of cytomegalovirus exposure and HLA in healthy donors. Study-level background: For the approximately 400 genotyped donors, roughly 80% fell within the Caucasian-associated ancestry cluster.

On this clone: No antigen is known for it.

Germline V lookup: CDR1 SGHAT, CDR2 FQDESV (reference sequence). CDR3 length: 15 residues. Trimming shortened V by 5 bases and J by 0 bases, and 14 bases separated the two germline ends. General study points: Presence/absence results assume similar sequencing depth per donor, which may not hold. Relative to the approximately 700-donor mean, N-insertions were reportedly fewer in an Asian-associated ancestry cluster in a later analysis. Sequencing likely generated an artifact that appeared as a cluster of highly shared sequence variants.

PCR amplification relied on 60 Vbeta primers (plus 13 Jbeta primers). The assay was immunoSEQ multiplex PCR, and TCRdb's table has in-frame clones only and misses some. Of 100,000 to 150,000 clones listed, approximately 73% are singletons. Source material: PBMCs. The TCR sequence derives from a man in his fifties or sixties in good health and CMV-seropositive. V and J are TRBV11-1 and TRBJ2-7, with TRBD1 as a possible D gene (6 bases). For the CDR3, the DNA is TGTGCCAGCAGCCGACAGGACACTTACTCCTACGAGCAGTACTTC. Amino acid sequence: CASSRQDTYSYEQYF.